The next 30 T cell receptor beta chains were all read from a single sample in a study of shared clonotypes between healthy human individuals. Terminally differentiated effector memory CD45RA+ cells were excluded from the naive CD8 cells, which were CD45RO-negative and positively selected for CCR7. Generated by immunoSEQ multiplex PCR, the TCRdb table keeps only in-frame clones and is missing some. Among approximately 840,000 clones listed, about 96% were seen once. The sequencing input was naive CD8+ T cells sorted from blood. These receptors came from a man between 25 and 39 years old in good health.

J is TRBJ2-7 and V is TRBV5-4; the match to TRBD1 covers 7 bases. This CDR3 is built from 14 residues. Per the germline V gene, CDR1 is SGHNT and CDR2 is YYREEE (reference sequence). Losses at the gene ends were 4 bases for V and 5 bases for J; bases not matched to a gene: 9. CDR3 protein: CASSPRTGGNEQYF. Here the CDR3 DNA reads TGTGCCAGCAGCCCCCGGACAGGTGGAAACGAGCAGTACTTC.

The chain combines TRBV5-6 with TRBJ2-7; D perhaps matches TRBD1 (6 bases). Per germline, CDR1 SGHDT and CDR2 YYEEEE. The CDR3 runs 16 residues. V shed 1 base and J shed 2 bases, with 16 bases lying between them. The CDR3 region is CASSLPRDNSPYEQYF. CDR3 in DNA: TGTGCCAGCAGCTTGCCCCGGGACAACTCACCCTACGAGCAGTACTTC. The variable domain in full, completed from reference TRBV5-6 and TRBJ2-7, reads DAGVTQSPTHLIKTRGQQVTLRCSPKSGHDTVSWYQQALGQGPQFIFQYYEEEERQRGNFPDRFSGHQFPNYSSELNVNALLLGDSALYLCASSLPRDNSPYEQYFGPGTRLTVT.

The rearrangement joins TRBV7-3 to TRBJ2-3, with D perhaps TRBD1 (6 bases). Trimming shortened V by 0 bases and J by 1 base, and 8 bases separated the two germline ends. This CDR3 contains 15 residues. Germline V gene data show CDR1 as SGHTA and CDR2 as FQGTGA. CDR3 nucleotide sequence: TGTGCCAGCAGCTTAACGGGGGCGGGCACAGATACGCAGTATTTT. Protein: CASSLTGAGTDTQYF.

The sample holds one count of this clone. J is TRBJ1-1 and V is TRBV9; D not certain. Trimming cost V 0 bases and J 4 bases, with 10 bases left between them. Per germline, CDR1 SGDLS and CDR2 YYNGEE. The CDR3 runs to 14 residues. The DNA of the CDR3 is TGTGCCAGCAGCGTAGCGGGAAAGGTCACTGAAGCTTTCTTT. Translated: CASSVAGKVTEAFF.

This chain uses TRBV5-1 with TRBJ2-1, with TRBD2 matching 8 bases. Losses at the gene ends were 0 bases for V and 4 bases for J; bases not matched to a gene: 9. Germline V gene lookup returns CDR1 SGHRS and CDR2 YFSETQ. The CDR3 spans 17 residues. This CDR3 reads CASSLGGSGIIYNEQFF. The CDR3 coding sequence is TGCGCCAGCAGCTTGGGGGGTAGCGGGATCATTTACAATGAGCAGTTCTTC.

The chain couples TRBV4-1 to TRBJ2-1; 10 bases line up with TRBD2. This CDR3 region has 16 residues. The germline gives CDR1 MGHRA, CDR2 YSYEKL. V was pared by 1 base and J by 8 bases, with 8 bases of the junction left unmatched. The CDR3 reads CASSQGLAGASYEQFF. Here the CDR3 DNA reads TGCGCCAGCAGCCAAGGTCTAGCGGGAGCGTCGTATGAGCAGTTCTTC.

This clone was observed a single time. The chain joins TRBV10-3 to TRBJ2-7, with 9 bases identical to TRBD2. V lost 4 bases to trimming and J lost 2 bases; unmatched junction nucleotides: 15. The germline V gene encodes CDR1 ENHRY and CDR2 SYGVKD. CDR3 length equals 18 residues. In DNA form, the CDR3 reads TGTGCCATCAGTGGAGGAGGGGGCGTAGCGGGAGATACCTACGAGCAGTACTTC. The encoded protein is CAISGGGGVAGDTYEQYF.

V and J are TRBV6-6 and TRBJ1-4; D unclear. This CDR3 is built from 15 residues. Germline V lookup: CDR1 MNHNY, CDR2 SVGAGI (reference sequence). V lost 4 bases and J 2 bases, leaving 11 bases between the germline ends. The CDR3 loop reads CASSLQHFTNEKLFF. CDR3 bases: TGTGCCAGCAGTTTACAACACTTCACTAATGAAAAACTGTTTTTT.

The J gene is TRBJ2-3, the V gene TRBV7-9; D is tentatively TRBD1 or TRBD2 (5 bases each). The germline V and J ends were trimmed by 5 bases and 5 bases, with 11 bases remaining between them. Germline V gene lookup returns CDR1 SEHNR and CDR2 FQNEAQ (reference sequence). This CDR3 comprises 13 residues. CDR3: CASSLGVGDTQYF. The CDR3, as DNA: TGTGCCAGCAGCCTGGGGGTGGGAGATACGCAGTATTTT.

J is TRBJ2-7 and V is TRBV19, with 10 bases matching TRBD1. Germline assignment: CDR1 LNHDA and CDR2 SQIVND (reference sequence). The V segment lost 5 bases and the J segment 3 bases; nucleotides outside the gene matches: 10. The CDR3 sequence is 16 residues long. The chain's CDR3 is CASSHTRQGAVYEQYF. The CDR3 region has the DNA TGTGCCAGTAGTCACACAAGACAGGGGGCTGTCTACGAGCAGTACTTC.

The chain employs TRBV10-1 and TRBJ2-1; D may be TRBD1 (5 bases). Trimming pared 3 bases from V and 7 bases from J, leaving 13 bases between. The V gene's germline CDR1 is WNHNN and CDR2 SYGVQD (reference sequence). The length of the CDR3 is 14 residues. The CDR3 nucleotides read TGCGCCAGCAGTGACCATGCAGGGTGGAATGAGCAGTTCTTC. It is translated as CASSDHAGWNEQFF.

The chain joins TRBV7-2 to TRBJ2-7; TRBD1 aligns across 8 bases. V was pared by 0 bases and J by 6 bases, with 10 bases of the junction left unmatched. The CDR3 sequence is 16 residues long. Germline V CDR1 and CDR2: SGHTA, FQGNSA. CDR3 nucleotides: TGTGCCAGCAGCTTAGCGTTAATCGGACAGGGAGGCGAGCAGTACTTC. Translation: CASSLALIGQGGEQYF.

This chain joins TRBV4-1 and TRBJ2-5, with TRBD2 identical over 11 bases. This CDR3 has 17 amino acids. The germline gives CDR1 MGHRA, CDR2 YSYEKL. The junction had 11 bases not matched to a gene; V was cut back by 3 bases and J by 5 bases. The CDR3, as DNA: TGCGCCAGCAGCCAGGGTGTTTCACTAGCGGGAGATGAGACCCAGTACTTC. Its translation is CASSQGVSLAGDETQYF.

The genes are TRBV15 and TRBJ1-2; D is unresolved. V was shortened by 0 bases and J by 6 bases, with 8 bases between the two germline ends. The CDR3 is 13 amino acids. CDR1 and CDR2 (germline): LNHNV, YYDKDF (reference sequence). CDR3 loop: CATSRDRRDGYTF. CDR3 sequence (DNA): TGTGCCACCAGCAGAGATAGGAGGGATGGCTACACCTTC.

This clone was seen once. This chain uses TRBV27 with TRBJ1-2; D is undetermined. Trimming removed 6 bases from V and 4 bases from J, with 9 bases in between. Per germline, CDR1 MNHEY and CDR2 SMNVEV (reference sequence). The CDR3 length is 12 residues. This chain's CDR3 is CASSGLGYGYTF. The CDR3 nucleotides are TGTGCCAGCAGCGGGCTGGGCTATGGCTACACCTTC.

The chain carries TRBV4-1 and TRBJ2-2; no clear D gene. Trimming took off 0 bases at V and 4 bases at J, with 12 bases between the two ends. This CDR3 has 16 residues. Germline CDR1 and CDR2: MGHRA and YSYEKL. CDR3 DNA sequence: TGCGCCAGCAGCCAAGATGCTGGGGTCGGCACCGGGGAGCTGTTTTTT. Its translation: CASSQDAGVGTGELFF.

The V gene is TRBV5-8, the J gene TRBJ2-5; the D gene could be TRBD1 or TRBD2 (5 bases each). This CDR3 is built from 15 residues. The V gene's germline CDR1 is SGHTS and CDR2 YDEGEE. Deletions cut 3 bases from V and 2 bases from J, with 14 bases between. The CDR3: CASSSGTQGQETQYF. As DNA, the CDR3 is TGTGCCAGCAGCTCCGGGACCCAGGGACAAGAGACCCAGTACTTC.

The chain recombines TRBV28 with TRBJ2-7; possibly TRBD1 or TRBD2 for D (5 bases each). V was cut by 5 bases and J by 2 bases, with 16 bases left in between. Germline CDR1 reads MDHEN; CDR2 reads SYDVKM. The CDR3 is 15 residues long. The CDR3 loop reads CASSPRDAGAYEQYF. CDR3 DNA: TGTGCCAGCAGTCCCCGGGACGCCGGTGCCTACGAGCAGTACTTC.

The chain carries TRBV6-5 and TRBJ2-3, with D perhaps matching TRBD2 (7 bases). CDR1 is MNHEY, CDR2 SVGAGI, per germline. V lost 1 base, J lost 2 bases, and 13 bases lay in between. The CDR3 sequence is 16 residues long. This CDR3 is CASSYLTGGHTDTQYF. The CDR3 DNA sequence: TGTGCCAGCAGTTACTTAACCGGGGGGCACACAGATACGCAGTATTTT.

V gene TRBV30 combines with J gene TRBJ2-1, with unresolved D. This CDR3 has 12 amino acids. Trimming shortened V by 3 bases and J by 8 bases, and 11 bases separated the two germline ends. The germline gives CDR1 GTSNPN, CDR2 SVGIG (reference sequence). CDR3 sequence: CAWSPFKDEQFF. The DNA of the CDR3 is TGTGCCTGGAGCCCATTTAAGGATGAGCAGTTCTTC. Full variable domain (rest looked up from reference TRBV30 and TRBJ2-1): SQTIHQWPATLVQPVGSPLSLECTVEGTSNPNLYWYRQAAGRGLQLLFYSVGIGQISSEVPQNLSASRPQDRQFILSSKKLLLSDSGFYLCAWSPFKDEQFFGPGTRLTVL.

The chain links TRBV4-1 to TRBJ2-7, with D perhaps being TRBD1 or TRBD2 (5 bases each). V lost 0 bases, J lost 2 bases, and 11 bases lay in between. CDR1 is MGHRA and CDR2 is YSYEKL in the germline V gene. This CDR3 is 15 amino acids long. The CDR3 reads CASSQEVQGAYEQYF. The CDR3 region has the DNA TGCGCCAGCAGCCAAGAGGTTCAGGGAGCCTACGAGCAGTACTTC.

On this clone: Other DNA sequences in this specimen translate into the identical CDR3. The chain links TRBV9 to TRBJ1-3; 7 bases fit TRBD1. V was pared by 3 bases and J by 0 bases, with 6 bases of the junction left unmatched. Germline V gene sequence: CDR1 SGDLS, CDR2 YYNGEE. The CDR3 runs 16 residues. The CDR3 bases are TGTGCCAGCAGCGATCCGGGGACAGACTCTGGAAACACCATATATTTT. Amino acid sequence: CASSDPGTDSGNTIYF.

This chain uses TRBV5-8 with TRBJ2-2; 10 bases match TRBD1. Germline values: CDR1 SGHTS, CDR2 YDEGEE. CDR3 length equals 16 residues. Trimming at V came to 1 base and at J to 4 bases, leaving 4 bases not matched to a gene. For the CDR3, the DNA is TGTGCCAGCAGCTTGTATGACAGGGGGCTCACCGGGGAGCTGTTTTTT. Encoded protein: CASSLYDRGLTGELFF.

The CDR3 sequence: CASSLSGSTNYGYTF. DNA for the CDR3: TGTGCCAGCAGTTTATCAGGGAGCACTAACTATGGCTACACCTTC. This rearrangement joins TRBV27 to TRBJ1-2, with unresolved D. Per the germline V gene, CDR1 is MNHEY and CDR2 is SMNVEV (reference sequence). This CDR3 is 15 amino acids long. V lost 0 bases and J lost 0, with 8 bases in between.

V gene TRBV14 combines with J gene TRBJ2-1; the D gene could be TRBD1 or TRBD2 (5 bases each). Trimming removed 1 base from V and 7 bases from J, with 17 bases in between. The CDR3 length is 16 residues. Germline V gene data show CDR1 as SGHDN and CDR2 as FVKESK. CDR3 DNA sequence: TGTGCCAGCAGCCAAGTGGTGGGGACCCTGAGTAATGAGCAGTTCTTC. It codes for CASSQVVGTLSNEQFF.

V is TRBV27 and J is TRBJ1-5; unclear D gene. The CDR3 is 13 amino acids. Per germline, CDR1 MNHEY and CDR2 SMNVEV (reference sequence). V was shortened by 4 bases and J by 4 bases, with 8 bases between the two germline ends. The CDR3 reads CASSSTFNQPQHF. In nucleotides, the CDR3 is TGTGCCAGCAGTTCTACCTTTAATCAGCCCCAGCATTTT.

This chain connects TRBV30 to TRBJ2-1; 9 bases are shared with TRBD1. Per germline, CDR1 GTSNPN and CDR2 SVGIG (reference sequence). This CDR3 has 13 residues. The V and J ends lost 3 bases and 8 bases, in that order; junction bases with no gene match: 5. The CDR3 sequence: CAWRGTGWDEQFF. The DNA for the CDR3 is TGTGCCTGGAGGGGGACAGGGTGGGATGAGCAGTTCTTC.

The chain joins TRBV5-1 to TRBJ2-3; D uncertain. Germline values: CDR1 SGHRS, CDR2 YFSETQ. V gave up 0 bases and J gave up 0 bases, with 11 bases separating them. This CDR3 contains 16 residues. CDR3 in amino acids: CASSLDRAFSTDTQYF. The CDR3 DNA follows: TGCGCCAGCAGCTTGGATCGCGCATTTAGCACAGATACGCAGTATTTT.

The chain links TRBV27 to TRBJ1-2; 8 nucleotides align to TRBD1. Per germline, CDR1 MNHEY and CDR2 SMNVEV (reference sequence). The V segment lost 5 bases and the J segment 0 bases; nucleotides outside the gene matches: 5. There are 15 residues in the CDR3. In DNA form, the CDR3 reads TGTGCCAGCAGTCCCGGACAGGGAGCTAACTATGGCTACACCTTC. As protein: CASSPGQGANYGYTF.

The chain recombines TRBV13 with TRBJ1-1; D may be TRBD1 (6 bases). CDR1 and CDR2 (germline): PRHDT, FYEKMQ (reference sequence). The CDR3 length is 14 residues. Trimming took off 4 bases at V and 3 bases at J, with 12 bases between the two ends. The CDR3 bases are TGTGCCAGCAGCTACAGGGTTCTCTACACTGAAGCTTTCTTT. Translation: CASSYRVLYTEAFF.